The 2 T cell receptor beta chains listed next were all sequenced from one sample in a study of blood T cell repertoires in COVID-19. Measured with immunoSEQ multiplex PCR; TCRdb has only the in-frame clones, and not every one. The table has around 100,000 clones, roughly 87% seen once. Sequencing was carried out using peripheral blood. Every receptor here comes from a man under 40 in a cohort sampled during active COVID-19.

The chain joins TRBV3-1 (or the pseudogene TRBV3-2) to TRBJ1-1; 9 bases line up with TRBD1. CDR1 is LGHDT, CDR2 YNNKEL, per germline (reference sequence). The CDR3 consists of 14 residues. Trimming took 3 bases from V and 2 from J; bases not matched to a gene: 1. The CDR3 coding sequence is TGTGCCAGCAGCCAGGGACAGGGTAACACTGAAGCTTTCTTT. This sequence encodes CASSQGQGNTEAFF.

The genes are TRBV5-1 and TRBJ2-5; D is undetermined. This CDR3 spans 11 amino acids. Germline V lookup: CDR1 SGHRS, CDR2 YFSETQ. V shed 4 bases and J shed 1 base, with 2 bases lying between them. The CDR3 nucleotides read TGCGCCAGCAGCCGCCAAGAGACCCAGTACTTC. Encoded protein: CASSRQETQYF.